The rows below give T cell receptor beta chains drawn from one sample of a study of post-analysis software for immune sequencing data. TCRdb recomputed calls from the PCR reads with MiXCR, one row per CDR3 protein. This table has some 800,000 distinct CDR3 sequences, around 46% appearing once. Sequenced: blood. Source of these receptors: a girl aged 10 to 17 with multiple sclerosis. Both conserved end residues are trimmed from each CDR3. Size tells how often a clone was seen (once, few, many) or the class of an expanded clone, and some rows leave it out.

CDR3 protein,clone size,V gene,CDR3 length,J gene
ASSQVYRGQDEQF,-,TRBV14,13,TRBJ2-1
SASATGTGQETQY,-,TRBV20-1,13,TRBJ2-5
ASSLTRQGFDYGYT,-,TRBV7-2,14,TRBJ1-2
ASPVQGFTYNEQF,few,TRBV7-2,13,TRBJ2-1
SVAAHWGEKLF,few,TRBV29-1,11,TRBJ1-4
ATPTGRGGTQY,-,TRBV24-1,11,TRBJ2-5
ASSRDSLQETQY,few,TRBV6-5,12,TRBJ2-5
AISWSTGEGEKLF,-,TRBV10-3,13,TRBJ1-4
ASSGGQGAHEQY,few,TRBV6-1,12,TRBJ2-7
ASSSGLAGGHEQY,-,TRBV7-9,13,TRBJ2-7
SASGDSYNEQF,few,TRBV20-1,11,TRBJ2-1
ASSPRTTDTQY,-,TRBV7-2,11,TRBJ2-3
ASSPNGPLGRNEQY,-,TRBV28,14,-
ASSQDKSGGQQY,-,TRBV4-3,12,TRBJ2-5
ASGLRPGPPSEQY,-,TRBV5-5,13,-
ASSPDGMGQPQH,few,TRBV12-3/TRBV12-4,12,TRBJ1-5
SVDGGTARSSYT,-,TRBV29-1,12,TRBJ1-2
ASSPSSLREGHNEQF,few,TRBV4-2,15,TRBJ2-1
ASSQEFYGSGRAVAGELF,-,TRBV3-1,18,TRBJ2-2
ASSPFRGSSYEQY,few,TRBV11-1,13,TRBJ2-7